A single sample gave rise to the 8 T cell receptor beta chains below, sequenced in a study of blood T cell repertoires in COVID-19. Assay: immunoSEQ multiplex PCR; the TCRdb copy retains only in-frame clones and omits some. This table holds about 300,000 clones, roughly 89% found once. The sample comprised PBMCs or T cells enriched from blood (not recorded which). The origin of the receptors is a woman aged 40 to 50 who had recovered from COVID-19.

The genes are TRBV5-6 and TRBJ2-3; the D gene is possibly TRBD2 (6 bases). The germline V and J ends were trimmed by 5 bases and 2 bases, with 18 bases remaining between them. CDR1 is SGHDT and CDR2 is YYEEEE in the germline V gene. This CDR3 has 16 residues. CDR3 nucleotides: TGTGCCAGCAGTAGACTAGGGAAGGGAGTCACAGATACGCAGTATTTT. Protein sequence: CASSRLGKGVTDTQYF.

In nucleotides, the CDR3 is TGTGCCAGCAGCGTTCCTGGACAGGGGGTAGTTATGGGTGTGGATGGCTACACCTTC. It is translated as CASSVPGQGVVMGVDGYTF. The chain recombines TRBV5-6 with TRBJ1-2; 10 bases are a match to TRBD1. V shed 4 bases, J shed 6 bases, and the junction held 21 bases outside the gene matches. From germline, CDR1 is SGHDT and CDR2 YYEEEE. The CDR3 has 19 amino acids.

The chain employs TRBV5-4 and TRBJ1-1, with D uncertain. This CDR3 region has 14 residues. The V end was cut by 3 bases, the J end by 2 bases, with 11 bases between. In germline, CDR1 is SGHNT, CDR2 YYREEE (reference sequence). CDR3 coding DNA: TGTGCCAGCAGCTCCGACACCATAAACACTGAAGCTTTCTTT. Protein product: CASSSDTINTEAFF.

The CDR3 reads CASSLSSVVMNTEAFF. CDR3 DNA sequence: TGTGCCAGCAGTTTATCATCAGTCGTTATGAACACTGAAGCTTTCTTT. The chain is built from TRBV27 and TRBJ1-1; no clear D. Per germline, CDR1 MNHEY and CDR2 SMNVEV (reference sequence). The V end lost 0 bases, the J end lost 0 bases, and 11 bases lay between the germline ends. The CDR3 has 16 amino acids.

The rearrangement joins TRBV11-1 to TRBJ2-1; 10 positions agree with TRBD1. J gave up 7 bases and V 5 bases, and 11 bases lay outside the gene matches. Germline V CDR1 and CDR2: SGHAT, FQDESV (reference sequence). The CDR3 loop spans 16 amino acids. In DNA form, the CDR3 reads TGTGCCAGCAGCCCAGCGGGACAGGGGATTAGGAATGAGCAGTTCTTC. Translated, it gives CASSPAGQGIRNEQFF. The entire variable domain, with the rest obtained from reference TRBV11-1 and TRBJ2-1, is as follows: EAEVAQSPRYKITEKSQAVAFWCDPISGHATLYWYRQILGQGPELLVQFQDESVVDDSQLPKDRFSAERLKGVDSTLKIQPAELGDSAMYLCASSPAGQGIRNEQFFGPGTRLTVL.

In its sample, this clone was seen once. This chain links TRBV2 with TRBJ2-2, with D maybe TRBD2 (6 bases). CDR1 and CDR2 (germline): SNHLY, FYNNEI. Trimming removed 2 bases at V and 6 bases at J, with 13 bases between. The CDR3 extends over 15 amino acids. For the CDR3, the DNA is TGTGCCAGCAGTGAAAGCGGGTACGAGGCCGGGGAGCTGTTTTTT. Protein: CASSESGYEAGELFF.

The CDR3, as DNA: TGTGCCAGCTCGCCAGGGCCGGACAGGGGATCACCCCTCCACTTT. Translation: CASSPGPDRGSPLHF. The J gene is TRBJ1-6, the V gene TRBV18; 9 nucleotides line up with TRBD1. V was clipped by 6 bases and J by 10 bases; unmatched bases: 10. Germline loops: CDR1 KGHSH, CDR2 LQKENI. This CDR3 has 15 residues. The full variable domain, rest sourced from reference TRBV18 and TRBJ1-6, is NAGVMQNPRHLVRRRGQEARLRCSPMKGHSHVYWYRQLPEEGLKFMVYLQKENIIDESGMPKERFSAEFPKEGPSILRIQQVVRGDSAAYFCASSPGPDRGSPLHFGNGTRLTVT.

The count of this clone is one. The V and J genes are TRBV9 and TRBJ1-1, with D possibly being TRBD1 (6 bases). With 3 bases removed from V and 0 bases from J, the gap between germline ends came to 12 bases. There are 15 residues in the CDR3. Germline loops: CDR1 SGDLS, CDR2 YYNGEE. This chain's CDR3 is CASSATGPMNTEAFF. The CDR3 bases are TGTGCCAGCAGCGCTACAGGGCCCATGAACACTGAAGCTTTCTTT.